This T cell receptor (beta chain) is from a study of blood T cell repertoires in COVID-19. Study-wide background: PBMCs, B-cell-depleted T cells, or T cells provided the cDNA or gDNA that made up the material.

This clone was detected a few times. CDR1 DFQATT and CDR2 SNEGSKA come from the germline V gene (reference sequence). There are 15 residues in the CDR3. Trimming removed 3 bases from V and 7 bases from J; junction bases left unmatched: 11. TCRdb keeps only in-frame clones here, not all; method: immunoSEQ multiplex PCR. Among roughly 13,000 clones listed, 78% were seen once. Sequenced input: peripheral blood. The receptor's source is a human donor in a cohort sampled during active COVID-19. V gene TRBV20-1 combines with J gene TRBJ1-5; 8 bases are a match to TRBD1. The CDR3 here is CSASYLGTGEQPQHF. The CDR3 DNA reads as TGCAGTGCTAGTTACCTCGGGACAGGCGAGCAGCCCCAGCATTTT.